This TCR beta chain was identified during a study of shared clonotypes between healthy human individuals. Study-level points and caveats: Inspection by rarefaction showed sorted-subset sequencing to be incomplete despite large depth. Sequencing depth was a factor that was expected to affect clonotype sharing among donors. A reduction in generation probabilities was seen for non-shared clonotypes relative to those shared by all four donors. Naive CD4 clonotype sharing across four donors was approximately 5.2%.

Some clones are missing from TCRdb's copy, which holds only in-frame ones; the method was immunoSEQ multiplex PCR. The sample carries some 1,900,000 clones, approximately 94% recorded once. As regards this clone: Its specificity is unknown. This CDR3 is also generated by other DNA sequences in the sample.

Germline loops: CDR1 MGHRA, CDR2 YSYEKL. The V end lost 3 bases, the J end lost 5 bases, and 11 bases lay between the germline ends. The length of the CDR3 is 14 residues. Naive CD8 populations comprised CD45RO-negative cells positively selected for CCR7, excluding terminally differentiated effector memory CD45RA+ cells. The specimen sequenced was naive CD8+ T cells sorted from blood. The sequence derives from a man younger than 35 in good health. This chain links TRBV4-1 with TRBJ1-5, with a tentative D call TRBD1 (5 bases). The DNA of the CDR3 is TGCGCCAGCAGCCAGGGCCAGGGAGATCAGCCCCAGCATTTT. It specifies CASSQGQGDQPQHF.